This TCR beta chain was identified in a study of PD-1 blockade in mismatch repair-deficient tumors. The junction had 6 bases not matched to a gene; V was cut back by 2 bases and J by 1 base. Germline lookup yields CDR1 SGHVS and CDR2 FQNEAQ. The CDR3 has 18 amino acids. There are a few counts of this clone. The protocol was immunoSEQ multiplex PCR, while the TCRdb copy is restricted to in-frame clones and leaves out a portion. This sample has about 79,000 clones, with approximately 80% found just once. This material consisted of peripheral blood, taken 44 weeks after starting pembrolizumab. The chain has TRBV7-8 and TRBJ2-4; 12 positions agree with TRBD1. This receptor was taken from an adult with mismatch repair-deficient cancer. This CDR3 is CASSLKGTGGLAKNIQYF. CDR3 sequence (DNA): TGTGCCAGCAGCTTAAAAGGGACAGGGGGCCTGGCCAAAAACATTCAGTACTTC.